Listed here are 18 T cell receptor beta chains from one sample, sequenced in a study of blood T cell repertoires in COVID-19. Generated by immunoSEQ multiplex PCR, the TCRdb table keeps only in-frame clones and is missing some. The table lists about 270,000 clones, over 75% of them singletons. The material sequenced was peripheral blood. These receptors all stem from a human donor in a cohort sampled during active COVID-19.

The chain uses TRBV11-2 and TRBJ1-1; 10 bases agree with TRBD1. Germline lookup yields CDR1 SGHAT and CDR2 FQNNGV. J gave up 0 bases and V 5 bases, and 12 bases lay outside the gene matches. The CDR3 has 18 amino acids. CDR3 bases: TGTGCCAGCAGCCCCCGCCGGGGACAGGGGTGGGTGAACACTGAAGCTTTCTTT. As protein: CASSPRRGQGWVNTEAFF.

A note on this clone: A read error may produce the germline difference seen at one junction end. The chain carries TRBV14 and TRBJ2-1; 7 nucleotides line up with TRBD1. Germline V gene lookup returns CDR1 SGHDN and CDR2 FVKESK. The CDR3 has 16 residues. Here the CDR3 reads CASSHRRGLLYTEQFF. CDR3 coding DNA: TGTGCCAGCAGCCATAGAAGGGGGCTCCTCTACACTGAGCAGTTCTTC.

V is TRBV4-3 and J is TRBJ2-2; TRBD1 agrees at 9 bases. Germline CDR1 LGHNA, CDR2 YSLEER. The J segment lost 6 bases and the V segment lost 3 bases, leaving 2 bases of the junction unmatched. The CDR3 is 14 residues long. Here the CDR3 reads CASSQRTGAGELFF. The CDR3 DNA reads TGCGCCAGCAGCCAGCGGACAGGGGCCGGGGAGCTGTTTTTT.

This clone appeared once. The chain recombines TRBV19 with TRBJ2-7; possibly TRBD2 for D (5 bases). The CDR3 is 14 residues long. Germline V gene lookup returns CDR1 LNHDA and CDR2 SQIVND (reference sequence). Between the trimmed V and J ends, which lost 2 bases and 0 bases, there was a span of 8 bases. CDR3 region: CASSISTSSYEQYF. The CDR3, as DNA: TGTGCCAGTAGTATATCAACTAGCTCCTACGAGCAGTACTTC.

The chain uses TRBV19 and TRBJ2-3, with TRBD1 matching 7 bases. Germline V gives CDR1 LNHDA, CDR2 SQIVND (reference sequence). The J segment lost 2 bases and the V segment lost 6 bases, leaving 8 bases of the junction unmatched. This CDR3 is 15 amino acids long. This CDR3 reads CASSLLGTVTDTQYF. In DNA form, the CDR3 reads TGTGCCAGTAGCTTACTCGGGACAGTCACAGATACGCAGTATTTT.

Regarding this clone: One end of the junction does not line up with germline, which may come from a read error. The chain carries TRBV7-7 and TRBJ2-1, with 9 bases matching TRBD2. Looked up from germline, CDR1 is SSHAT and CDR2 is FNYEAQ (reference sequence). The CDR3 contains 15 residues. CDR3 residues: CASSLASGTYNEQFF. The CDR3 DNA reads as TGTGCTAGCAGCTTAGCTAGCGGGACCTACAATGAGCAGTTCTTC.

J is TRBJ2-3 and V is TRBV28; 9 bases match TRBD2. Looked up from germline, CDR1 is MDHEN and CDR2 is SYDVKM. Trimming cost V 5 bases and J 6 bases; bases outside gene matches: 15. The CDR3 covers 17 residues. This CDR3 is CASSRTSGSGGGDTQYF. The DNA of the CDR3 is TGTGCCAGCAGTAGAACCTCCGGTAGCGGGGGTGGGGATACGCAGTATTTT.

V usage is TRBV6-5 and J usage is TRBJ1-6, with D possibly matching TRBD1 (5 bases). The CDR3 is 16 amino acids. Germline loops: CDR1 MNHEY, CDR2 SVGAGI. The V and J ends lost 0 bases and 7 bases respectively, with 13 bases between them. CDR3 sequence (DNA): TGTGCCAGCAGTTACTCACTCCGGGGGACGAATTCACCCCTCCACTTT. Protein product: CASSYSLRGTNSPLHF.

The chain is built from TRBV28 and TRBJ2-5; no firm D call. In germline, CDR1 is MDHEN, CDR2 SYDVKM. This CDR3 spans 14 amino acids. Between the trimmed V and J ends, which lost 5 bases and 7 bases, there was a span of 17 bases. CDR3 in amino acids: CASSKVPGGGTQYF. In DNA, the CDR3 is TGTGCCAGCAGTAAGGTCCCCGGCGGTGGGACCCAGTACTTC.

The rearrangement joins TRBV28 to TRBJ2-2; 7 nucleotides match TRBD1. The CDR3 sequence is 16 residues long. The V and J ends lost 2 bases and 6 bases, in that order; junction bases with no gene match: 9. Per germline, CDR1 MDHEN and CDR2 SYDVKM. The CDR3 region is CASSLNTGAIAGELFF. CDR3 in DNA: TGTGCCAGCAGTTTAAATACAGGGGCTATCGCCGGGGAGCTGTTTTTT.

This clone was seen a handful of times. The gene calls are TRBV10-2 and TRBJ2-2, with a weak D call TRBD2 (6 bases). CDR3 length equals 17 residues. Germline V gives CDR1 WSHSY, CDR2 SAAADI. V shed 7 bases and J shed 3 bases, with 21 bases lying between them. CDR3 sequence reads: CASKTDRNWGDTGELFF. In nucleotides, the CDR3 is TGCGCCAGCAAGACTGACCGCAATTGGGGGGACACCGGGGAGCTGTTTTTT.

In this sample, this clone turned up once. V usage is TRBV6-5 and J usage is TRBJ1-4, with D hard to call. Germline CDR1 is MNHEY and CDR2 is SVGAGI. The CDR3 is 16 amino acids. V lost 0 bases to trimming and J lost 1 base, with 9 bases between them. The CDR3 DNA reads as TGTGCCAGCAGTTACTCCCCGGGGAGAACTAATGAAAAACTGTTTTTT. As protein: CASSYSPGRTNEKLFF.

This chain links TRBV5-1 with TRBJ2-7, with TRBD1 matching over 7 bases. Germline CDR1 reads SGHRS; CDR2 reads YFSETQ. CDR3 length: 16 residues. V shed 0 bases, J shed 0 bases, and the junction held 6 bases outside the gene matches. CDR3 nucleotides: TGCGCCAGCAGCTTGGGGGACAGAATAAGCTCCTACGAGCAGTACTTC. Amino acid sequence: CASSLGDRISSYEQYF.

A single count supports this clone. This chain uses TRBV2 with TRBJ1-2; TRBD1 is a possible D gene (5 bases). CDR1 SNHLY and CDR2 FYNNEI come from the germline V gene. This CDR3 contains 13 residues. V was clipped by 6 bases and J by 8 bases, with 16 bases between them. The CDR3 loop reads CASRGGGGKGYTF. The CDR3 nucleotides read TGTGCCAGCAGGGGGGGAGGAGGGAAAGGCTACACCTTC.

The chain recombines TRBV6-5 with TRBJ1-2, with 9 bases matching TRBD1. The ends lost 5 bases at V and 3 bases at J; junction bases unmatched: 7. From germline, CDR1 is MNHEY and CDR2 SVGAGI. This CDR3 is 15 amino acids long. CDR3 nucleotides: TGTGCCAGCAGTCAGTGGGGACAGGGACACTATGGCTACACCTTC. Translating gives CASSQWGQGHYGYTF.

The chain recombines TRBV29-1 with TRBJ1-2; D gene ambiguous. The ends were cut back, 1 base at V and 5 bases at J, with 8 bases in the middle. This CDR3 is 12 amino acids long. Germline CDR1 reads SQVTM; CDR2 reads ANQGSEA. The CDR3 loop reads CSVEVGRYGYTF. The CDR3 DNA sequence: TGCAGCGTTGAAGTCGGGAGGTATGGCTACACCTTC. Filled out from reference TRBV29-1 and TRBJ1-2, the complete variable domain reads SAVISQKPSRDICQRGTSLTIQCQVDSQVTMMFWYRQQPGQSLTLIATANQGSEATYESGFVIDKFPISRPNLTFSTLTVSNMSPEDSSIYLCSVEVGRYGYTFGSGTRLTVV.

CDR3 in amino acids: CASIEPRGSGNTIYF. CDR3 DNA sequence: TGTGCCAGCATCGAACCCAGGGGGTCTGGAAACACCATATATTTT. V is TRBV6-5 and J is TRBJ1-3; 7 bases align to TRBD1. V lost 7 bases and J lost 1; bases outside the gene matches: 7. The CDR3 has 15 amino acids. Germline V lookup: CDR1 MNHEY, CDR2 SVGAGI.

V and J are TRBV2 and TRBJ2-7, with 11 bases aligning to TRBD2. Germline loops: CDR1 SNHLY, CDR2 FYNNEI. The junction had 5 bases not matched to a gene; V was cut back by 7 bases and J by 0 bases. The CDR3 contains 15 residues. This CDR3 reads CASNLAGGISYEQYF. CDR3 DNA: TGTGCCAGCAACTTAGCGGGAGGGATCTCCTACGAGCAGTACTTC. Complete variable domain (other parts from reference TRBV2 and TRBJ2-7): EPEVTQTPSHQVTQMGQEVILRCVPISNHLYFYWYRQILGQKVEFLVSFYNNEISEKSEIFDDQFSVERPDGSNFTLKIRSTKLEDSAMYFCASNLAGGISYEQYFGPGTRLTVT.